These T cell receptor beta chains were read from a single sample in a study of somatic mutations in cytotoxic T cells in rheumatoid arthritis. Profiled with immunoSEQ multiplex PCR; TCRdb holds only in-frame clones, not every one. The table records roughly 13,000 clones, about 68% of them present only once. What was sequenced was CD8+ T cells sorted from blood. The receptors were gathered from an adult with rheumatoid arthritis. Both conserved end residues are part of each CDR3. A D gene is named only where the DNA matches it firmly. For some rows the clone size is stated as once, few or many, or as a class when expanded; others skip it.

>.|TRBJ2-7|.|12|TRBV5-4
TGTGCCAGCAGACATGACTCCTACGAGCAGTACTTC
CASRHDSYEQYF
>.|TRBJ2-1|once|14|TRBV6-5
TGTGCCAGCAGTCCTGACAAGATATTCAATGAGCAGTTCTTC
CASSPDKIFNEQFF
>.|TRBJ2-5|.|13|TRBV28
TGTGCCAGCAGTTTGGTTCCCCAAGAGACCCAGTACTTC
CASSLVPQETQYF
>.|TRBJ2-3|.|13|TRBV18
TGTGCCAGCTCACCGGGCGGGGTTGATACGCAGTATTTT
CASSPGGVDTQYF
>.|TRBJ1-1|.|13|TRBV27
TGTGCCAGCAGTCTGGGACCGGCAACTGAAGCTTTCTTT
CASSLGPATEAFF
>.|TRBJ2-5|.|15|TRBV2
TGTGCCAGCAGTGAGCCCCGGGCCGGACAAGAGACCCAGTACTTC
CASSEPRAGQETQYF
>.|TRBJ1-1|.|14|TRBV5-5
TGTGCCAGCAGCTTGATCGACGGGAACACTGAAGCTTTCTTT
CASSLIDGNTEAFF
>.|TRBJ2-5|.|13|TRBV10-1
TGCGCCAGCAGTGCCAGGAATGGGAAGGCCCAGTACTTC
CASSARNGKAQYF
>.|TRBJ1-6|.|14|TRBV7-6
TGTGCCAGCAGCTTAGGGACAACCCATTCACCCCTCCACTTT
CASSLGTTHSPLHF
>.|TRBJ1-3|.|15|TRBV6-1
TGTGCCAGCAGTGAAGAGGACAGCTCTGGAAACACCATATATTTT
CASSEEDSSGNTIYF
>TRBD2|TRBJ2-7|.|20|TRBV4-1
TGCGCCAGCAGCCAAGGAGCTCTCCGTCCGACTGGAGCGGGAGCTTACGAGCAGTACTTC
CASSQGALRPTGAGAYEQYF
>TRBD1|TRBJ2-5|.|16|TRBV2
TGTGCCAGCAGTGCAACGGACAGGGGGTGGCAAGAGACCCAGTACTTC
CASSATDRGWQETQYF
>.|TRBJ1-2|.|14|TRBV29-1
TGCAGCGTTGAAAGTGGGGAGGGTCCCTATGGCTACACCTTC
CSVESGEGPYGYTF
>TRBD2|TRBJ2-1|.|13|TRBV2
TGTGCCAGCAGGGGGACTACCGCCAATGAGCAGTTCTTC
CASRGTTANEQFF
>.|TRBJ1-5|once|20|TRBV28
TGTGCCAGCAGGTCGGCAGGGGTTGGGCCTCTTCGTCGGGGCAATCAGCCCCAGCATTTT
CASRSAGVGPLRRGNQPQHF
>TRBD1|TRBJ2-1|few|16|TRBV7-6
TGTGCCAGCAGCTTATCGGGGGGACAGGGGGCCTATGAGCAGTTCTTC
CASSLSGGQGAYEQFF
>.|TRBJ1-2|.|14|TRBV9
TGTGCCAGCAGCGGCAACGCAGGTCCTCAGGGCTACACCTTC
CASSGNAGPQGYTF
>TRBD1|TRBJ2-7|few|15|TRBV7-9
TGTGCCAGCAGCTCCGTCCGGGACAGGAGCTACGAGCAGTACTTC
CASSSVRDRSYEQYF
>TRBD1|TRBJ2-3|.|15|TRBV5-6
TGTGCCAGCAGCGGGGCCGGGACAGGCACAGATACGCAGTATTTT
CASSGAGTGTDTQYF
>.|TRBJ1-1|few|14|TRBV5-1
TGCGCCAGCAGCTTGGACCGGAAGGCGACTGAAGCTTTCTTT
CASSLDRKATEAFF
>.|TRBJ2-7|few|13|TRBV19
TGTGCCAGTAGCGCGGGGGCCGTCAACGAGCAGTACTTC
CASSAGAVNEQYF
>.|TRBJ2-2|.|11|TRBV28
TGTGCCAGCAGCGTCACCGGGGAGCTGTTTTTT
CASSVTGELFF
>TRBD1|TRBJ2-7|.|17|TRBV4-1
TGCGCCAGCAGCCAAGTTCAGGGGGCCCGTTCCTCCTACGAGCAGTACTTC
CASSQVQGARSSYEQYF
>TRBD1|TRBJ1-6|.|16|TRBV30
TGTGCCTGGAGCTACAGGGGGCTATCCTATAATTCACCCCTCCACTTT
CAWSYRGLSYNSPLHF
>.|TRBJ1-5|few|12|TRBV7-9
TGTGCCAGCAGCTTAGGTAGTCGGGCCCAGCATTTT
CASSLGSRAQHF
>TRBD2|TRBJ2-3|.|19|TRBV10-1
TGCGCCAGCAGTGAGTCGGTTGGGACTAGCGGGACACTCACAGATACGCAGTATTTT
CASSESVGTSGTLTDTQYF
>.|TRBJ2-7|.|14|TRBV2
TGTGCCAGCAGTGAAGGAGGGGCGGGATACGAGCAGTACTTC
CASSEGGAGYEQYF
>.|TRBJ1-2|.|14|TRBV14
TGTGCCAGCAGCCAAGAGGAACGGCTCTATGGCTACACCTTC
CASSQEERLYGYTF
>.|TRBJ2-2|.|12|TRBV11-2
TGTGCCAGCAGCTTTAACACCGGGGAGCTGTTTTTT
CASSFNTGELFF
>.|TRBJ2-5|.|14|TRBV21-1
TGTGCCAGCAGCAACCGGGACTTACAAGAGACCCAGTACTTC
CASSNRDLQETQYF
>.|TRBJ2-3|.|13|TRBV9
TGTGCCAGCAGCCTAGGGGGGGCAGATACGCAGTATTTT
CASSLGGADTQYF
>.|TRBJ2-7|.|13|TRBV4-1
TGCGCCAGCAGCCAAGTTGGCAACTACGAGCAGTACTTC
CASSQVGNYEQYF
>TRBD1|TRBJ1-1|.|15|TRBV27
TGTGCCAGCAGTCCAAGGACAGGGGTGATCACTGAAGCTTTCTTT
CASSPRTGVITEAFF
>.|TRBJ2-3|.|14|TRBV27
TGTGCCAGCAGTTTAGACGAACGCACAGATACGCAGTATTTT
CASSLDERTDTQYF
>.|TRBJ1-5|once|13|TRBV13
TGTGCCAGCAGCTTATCCCGGTCGGGGCCCCAGCATTTT
CASSLSRSGPQHF
>TRBD1|TRBJ1-2|.|15|TRBV15
TGTGCCACCAGCAGGGACAGGGTCCCGAACTATGGCTACACCTTC
CATSRDRVPNYGYTF
>.|TRBJ2-1|.|13|TRBV2
TGTGCCAGCACCCGAGGGGGGGGGTATGAGCAGTTCTTC
CASTRGGGYEQFF
>TRBD2|TRBJ2-5|.|17|TRBV28
TGTGCCAGCAGCTCCTCCTTAGCGGGACAACCTTGGGGGACCCAGTACTTC
CASSSSLAGQPWGTQYF
>TRBD1|TRBJ2-2|.|17|TRBV4-1
TGCGCCAGCAGCCAAGATCTTAGACAGGGAAGGATCGGGGAGCTGTTTTTT
CASSQDLRQGRIGELFF
>.|TRBJ1-2|.|14|TRBV25-1
TGTGCCAGCAGTACCTCCAGGGGAAACTATGGCTACACCTTC
CASSTSRGNYGYTF
>.|TRBJ2-3|few|15|TRBV7-6
TGTGCCAGCAGCTTAGAGGGGCTCTTCACAGATACGCAGTATTTT
CASSLEGLFTDTQYF
>.|TRBJ2-7|.|11|TRBV27
TGTGCCAGCAGAGACTACTACGAGCAGTACTTC
CASRDYYEQYF
>.|TRBJ2-5|.|16|TRBV9
TGTGCCAGCGCCAAAAGTGGGGCGGCGTCGGGTGAGACCCAGTACTTC
CASAKSGAASGETQYF
>.|TRBJ2-1|few|14|TRBV28
TGTGCCAGCAGTTTCCAGGCAGGGTACAATGAGCAGTTCTTC
CASSFQAGYNEQFF
>TRBD1|TRBJ1-6|.|14|TRBV27
TGTGCCAGCAGCACGGGACAGGGGGTTCCGCCCCTCCACTTT
CASSTGQGVPPLHF
>TRBD1|TRBJ1-1|.|16|TRBV7-9
TGTGCCAGCAGTCACCGAGGGGGACAGCGGAACACTGAAGCTTTCTTT
CASSHRGGQRNTEAFF
>.|TRBJ1-1|once|15|TRBV28
TGTGCCAGCAGCCCCGTGCGGGGGAACGACACTGAAGCTTTCTTT
CASSPVRGNDTEAFF
>.|TRBJ2-3|.|14|TRBV6-1
TGTGCCAGCAGTGTAGGGTTAGGCACAGATACGCAGTATTTT
CASSVGLGTDTQYF
>.|TRBJ2-3|.|15|TRBV2
TGTGCCAGCAGGGGAGCCGGTCTAAGCACAGATACGCAGTATTTT
CASRGAGLSTDTQYF
>.|TRBJ2-5|once|13|TRBV7-9
TGTGCCAGCAGCCCAGATATGAAAGAGACCCAGTACTTC
CASSPDMKETQYF
>TRBD2|TRBJ2-7|.|16|TRBV2
TGTGCCGGGAAATCTCAGGACCGGGGGGGCACGGGGGAGCAGTACTTC
CAGKSQDRGGTGEQYF
>.|TRBJ1-1|few|13|TRBV19
TGTGCCAGTACCTTGGGCCCCCGGACTGAAGCTTTCTTT
CASTLGPRTEAFF
>.|TRBJ2-7|.|16|TRBV18
TGTGCCAGCTCACCATCACCGCATCGTCGGACCTACGAGCAGTACTTC
CASSPSPHRRTYEQYF
>.|TRBJ2-1|few|14|TRBV27
TGTGCCAGCACGCGAGGGAGCTCCTACAATGAGCAGTTCTTC
CASTRGSSYNEQFF
>.|TRBJ1-5|medium-sized|15|TRBV6-5
TGTGCCAGCAGTACAGGTGAAAATAGCAATCAGCCCCAGCATTTT
CASSTGENSNQPQHF
>.|TRBJ1-2|.|14|TRBV11-2
TGTGCCAGCAGCTTAGGGGGTTCCTCGTATGGCTACACCTTC
CASSLGGSSYGYTF